What follows are 30 T cell receptor beta chains derived from one specimen sequenced in a study of blood T cell repertoires in COVID-19. Some clones are missing from TCRdb's copy, which holds only in-frame ones; the method was immunoSEQ multiplex PCR. The sample consists of roughly 66,000 clones, 91% of them appearing once. Sequenced input: peripheral blood. The receptors here all came from a human donor with active COVID-19. The donor label of this sample is uncertain.

The chain links TRBV9 to TRBJ2-3; 7 bases are shared with TRBD2. CDR1 SGDLS and CDR2 YYNGEE come from the germline V gene. V dropped 6 bases and J dropped 2; count of bases not matched to a gene: 3. The CDR3 runs 13 residues. The CDR3 DNA sequence: TGTGCCAGCAAAGCGGGGAACACAGATACGCAGTATTTT. Translated: CASKAGNTDTQYF.

This clone was recorded only once. The chain carries TRBV7-9 and TRBJ2-1; weak D call: TRBD2 (5 bases). V lost 5 bases, J lost 0 bases, and 11 bases lay in between. Germline CDR1 reads SEHNR; CDR2 reads FQNEAQ (reference sequence). CDR3 length equals 15 residues. The CDR3 here is CASSRGLSSYNEQFF. CDR3 sequence (DNA): TGTGCCAGCAGCCGTGGACTCAGCTCCTACAATGAGCAGTTCTTC.

CDR3 sequence reads: CASSTWTETGELFF. CDR3 DNA sequence: TGTGCCAGCAGCACATGGACAGAAACCGGGGAGCTGTTTTTT. The rearrangement joins TRBV11-3 to TRBJ2-2; tentatively, D is TRBD1 (6 bases). This CDR3 is 14 amino acids long. Germline CDR1 SGHNT, CDR2 YENEEA. Trimming cost V 5 bases and J 5 bases, with 12 bases left between them.

The V call is TRBV10-2, the J call TRBJ2-7, with 9 bases aligning to TRBD1. V shed 6 bases, J shed 2 bases, and the junction held 11 bases outside the gene matches. CDR3 length equals 16 residues. From germline, CDR1 is WSHSY and CDR2 SAAADI. This chain's CDR3 is CASSQPGTGTPYEQYF. The CDR3 nucleotides read TGCGCCAGCAGCCAACCGGGGACAGGGACACCCTACGAGCAGTACTTC.

This chain connects TRBV3-1 (or the pseudogene TRBV3-2) to TRBJ1-1; the match to TRBD1 covers 10 bases. The CDR3 spans 15 residues. J gave up 4 bases and V 1 base, and 3 bases lay outside the gene matches. Per the germline V gene, CDR1 is LGHDT and CDR2 is YNNKEL (reference sequence). The DNA for the CDR3 is TGTGCCAGCAGCCAAGTGAGGACAGGGGGCACTGAAGCTTTCTTT. Protein sequence: CASSQVRTGGTEAFF.

The chain carries TRBV24-1 and TRBJ2-2; 8 positions agree with TRBD1. CDR1 is KGHDR and CDR2 is SFDVKD in the germline V gene. V lost 4 bases and J lost 6; bases outside the gene matches: 12. This CDR3 has 17 residues. CDR3 in amino acids: CATSEPAGGRSSGELFF. CDR3 nucleotides: TGTGCCACCAGTGAGCCCGCAGGGGGCCGCTCTTCCGGGGAGCTGTTTTTT.

The V call is TRBV7-9, the J call TRBJ2-2, with 7 bases matching TRBD1. The germline gives CDR1 SEHNR, CDR2 FQNEAQ (reference sequence). V lost 5 bases and J lost 6; bases outside the gene matches: 9. The length of the CDR3 is 15 residues. CDR3 sequence reads: CASSETGRSPGELFF. The CDR3 DNA follows: TGTGCCAGCAGCGAGACAGGGAGAAGCCCCGGGGAGCTGTTTTTT.

The chain recombines TRBV11-2 with TRBJ2-7; 13 nucleotides line up with TRBD2. The CDR3 is made up of 14 amino acids. Trimming removed 6 bases from V and 5 bases from J; junction bases left unmatched: 4. Germline lookup yields CDR1 SGHAT and CDR2 FQNNGV. CDR3 DNA: TGTGCCAGCAGTCTGGGACTAGCGGGACACGAGCAGTACTTC. Translation gives CASSLGLAGHEQYF.

The chain uses TRBV19 and TRBJ1-5; 9 nucleotides line up with TRBD1. This CDR3 region has 15 residues. The V gene's germline CDR1 is LNHDA and CDR2 SQIVND (reference sequence). V gave up 10 bases and J gave up 4 bases; unmatched junction bases: 11. CDR3 amino acids: CATTPSGQGNQPQHF. CDR3 DNA: TGTGCCACAACCCCGAGTGGACAGGGGAATCAGCCCCAGCATTTT.

The chain uses TRBV6-5 and TRBJ2-7, with TRBD1 identical over 9 bases. The CDR3 totals 13 residues. V lost 8 bases to trimming and J lost 0 bases; unmatched junction nucleotides: 2. Germline-derived CDR1 and CDR2 are MNHEY and SVGAGI. The CDR3 DNA is TGTGCCAGCCACAGGGGGCCCTCCTACGAGCAGTACTTC. Translated: CASHRGPSYEQYF.

The chain recombines TRBV4-3 with TRBJ2-3, with 9 bases lining up with TRBD2. CDR1 and CDR2 from the germline V gene are LGHNA and YSLEER. J lost 5 bases, V lost 1 base, and 7 bases had no gene match. This CDR3 comprises 16 residues. The CDR3 is CASSQGVAGGRDTQYF. In DNA, the CDR3 is TGCGCCAGCAGCCAAGGGGTCGCGGGAGGGCGAGATACGCAGTATTTT.

The rearrangement uses TRBV25-1 and TRBJ1-4; 7 bases map to TRBD1. This CDR3 region has 15 residues. Germline loops: CDR1 MGHDK, CDR2 SYGVNS. V gave up 5 bases and J gave up 3 bases; unmatched junction bases: 6. CDR3 sequence reads: CASSNNRGANEKLFF. The CDR3 region has the DNA TGTGCCAGCAGTAACAACAGGGGTGCTAATGAAAAACTGTTTTTT.

This chain connects TRBV19 to TRBJ2-7, with a possible D match to TRBD1 (6 bases). The CDR3 is made up of 13 amino acids. V lost 6 bases and J 2 bases, leaving 11 bases between the germline ends. Germline V lookup: CDR1 LNHDA, CDR2 SQIVND (reference sequence). CDR3 sequence reads: CASRRTDAYEQYF. The CDR3 region has the DNA TGTGCCAGTAGGCGGACAGACGCCTACGAGCAGTACTTC. The full variable domain, rest sourced from reference TRBV19 and TRBJ2-7, is DGGITQSPKYLFRKEGQNVTLSCEQNLNHDAMYWYRQDPGQGLRLIYYSQIVNDFQKGDIAEGYSVSREKKESFPLTVTSAQKNPTAFYLCASRRTDAYEQYFGPGTRLTVT.

This chain uses TRBV4-3 with TRBJ2-7; 10 bases map to TRBD2. CDR1 LGHNA and CDR2 YSLEER come from the germline V gene. The length of the CDR3 is 17 residues. With V trimmed by 0 bases and J by 0 bases, 5 bases remained unmatched. CDR3 in DNA: TGCGCCAGCAGCCAAGAGCCCGCTAGCGGGAGCTCCTACGAGCAGTACTTC. This sequence encodes CASSQEPASGSSYEQYF.

The V call is TRBV28, the J call TRBJ1-2; D is ambiguous. Germline V gene data show CDR1 as MDHEN and CDR2 as SYDVKM. Trimming pared 1 base from V and 5 bases from J, leaving 8 bases between. This CDR3 has 13 residues. CDR3 loop: CASSLSGKYGYTF. CDR3 bases: TGTGCCAGCAGTTTATCGGGGAAGTATGGCTACACCTTC.

This clone was seen a single time. This rearrangement joins TRBV5-1 to TRBJ1-2; TRBD1 matches 12 bases. The V segment lost 4 bases and the J segment 10 bases; nucleotides outside the gene matches: 2. Germline loops: CDR1 SGHRS, CDR2 YFSETQ. The CDR3 has 12 residues. CDR3 in DNA: TGCGCCAGCAGCGGGGACAGGGGGCACTACACCTTC. Its translation: CASSGDRGHYTF.

The CDR3 is CASSVEGALQETQYF. Written as DNA, the CDR3 is TGTGCCAGCAGCGTAGAGGGGGCCCTCCAAGAGACCCAGTACTTC. This chain links TRBV9 with TRBJ2-5, with 7 bases aligning to TRBD1. After removal of 0 bases from V and 1 base from J, the junction contained 3 bases not matched to a gene. The germline CDR1 and CDR2 sequences are SGDLS and YYNGEE. This CDR3 has 15 residues.

For this clone: The junction shows a germline mismatch at one end, possibly a read error. The chain couples TRBV19 to TRBJ2-7; 7 bases align to TRBD2. This CDR3 contains 14 residues. The germline V gene has CDR1 LNHDA and CDR2 SQIVND (reference sequence). CDR3 in amino acids: CASTPSGISYEQYF. CDR3 coding DNA: TGTGCGAGTACCCCCAGCGGGATTTCCTACGAGCAGTACTTC.

CDR3 in DNA: TGTGCCAGCTGGACTAGCGGGAACTATGAGCAGTTCTTC. Residues: CASWTSGNYEQFF. The rearrangement links TRBV6-5 to TRBJ2-1; 12 bases line up with TRBD2. J was trimmed by 8 bases and V by 8 bases; bases with no gene match: 4. Germline V gene data show CDR1 as MNHEY and CDR2 as SVGAGI. This CDR3 is 13 amino acids long.

J is TRBJ1-5 and V is TRBV5-1; 7 bases align to TRBD1. This CDR3 is 17 amino acids long. V shed 9 bases and J 0 bases; nucleotides not matched to a gene: 15. The germline V gene encodes CDR1 SGHRS and CDR2 YFSETQ. CDR3 in DNA: TGCGCCACCCCGACAGGGAAAACGGATTATAGCAATCAGCCCCAGCATTTT. Translated, it gives CATPTGKTDYSNQPQHF. Combining the CDR3 with reference TRBV5-1 and TRBJ1-5 gives the whole variable domain KAGVTQTPRYLIKTRGQQVTLSCSPISGHRSVSWYQQTPGQGLQFLFEYFSETQRNKGNFPGRFSGRQFSNSRSEMNVSTLELGDSALYLCATPTGKTDYSNQPQHFGDGTRLSIL.

The chain carries TRBV6-6 and TRBJ2-2, with TRBD2 identical over 9 bases. The CDR3 sequence is 14 residues long. Germline lookup yields CDR1 MNHNY and CDR2 SVGAGI (reference sequence). Trimming cost V 7 bases and J 3 bases; bases outside gene matches: 3. Written as DNA, the CDR3 is TGTGCCAGCAAGGTAGCGGGGGACACCGGGGAGCTGTTTTTT. Amino acid sequence: CASKVAGDTGELFF.

This chain links TRBV29-1 with TRBJ2-7, with 9 bases fitting TRBD1. Germline trimming cut 0 bases from V and 2 bases from J; bases unmatched to any gene: 2. The CDR3 has 14 residues. Per germline, CDR1 SQVTM and CDR2 ANQGSEA. The CDR3 loop reads CSVEDRQGAYEQYF. The CDR3, as DNA: TGCAGCGTTGAAGATAGACAGGGGGCCTACGAGCAGTACTTC.

The chain has TRBV7-9 and TRBJ1-5; no reliable D call. The germline CDR1 and CDR2 sequences are SEHNR and FQNEAQ (reference sequence). The CDR3 length is 14 residues. V was shortened by 1 base and J by 7 bases, with 11 bases between the two germline ends. The CDR3 coding sequence is TGTGCCAGCAGCTTAGTTGGGGAGGGACAGCCCCAGCATTTT. Amino acids: CASSLVGEGQPQHF.

The gene calls are TRBV30 and TRBJ1-2, with D possibly TRBD1 on 5 matching bases. The CDR3 length is 11 residues. The V gene lost 5 bases and the J gene lost 2 bases, with 6 bases spanning the gap. Germline V gene data show CDR1 as GTSNPN and CDR2 as SVGIG (reference sequence). The CDR3 DNA reads as TGTGCCTGGGAGGGGAACTATGGCTACACCTTC. Translated: CAWEGNYGYTF.

The chain carries TRBV16 and TRBJ1-5; 7 bases are shared with TRBD1. The ends lost 0 bases at V and 4 bases at J; junction bases unmatched: 3. The CDR3 contains 15 residues. Germline CDR1 and CDR2: KGHSY and FQNENV. The CDR3 DNA follows: TGTGCCAGCAGCCAATCGGCAGGGGGGAATCAGCCCCAGCATTTT. Protein sequence: CASSQSAGGNQPQHF.

The V call is TRBV7-6, the J call TRBJ2-7; tentative D call: TRBD1 (6 bases). Trimming took 5 bases from V and 4 from J, leaving 12 bases between them. Germline CDR1 is SGHVS and CDR2 is FNYEAQ. The CDR3 loop spans 13 amino acids. CDR3: CASSATDSYEQYF. CDR3 coding DNA: TGTGCCAGCAGCGCAACGGACAGTTACGAGCAGTACTTC.

The V call is TRBV19, the J call TRBJ1-1, with 7 bases that match TRBD1. This CDR3 has 15 amino acids. V gave up 5 bases and J gave up 4 bases; unmatched junction bases: 10. Germline CDR1 reads LNHDA; CDR2 reads SQIVND (reference sequence). The CDR3 is CASSQRQGRATEAFF. The DNA of the CDR3 is TGTGCCAGTAGTCAGAGACAGGGAAGGGCCACTGAAGCTTTCTTT.

This chain uses TRBV5-1 with TRBJ2-7, with 9 bases fitting TRBD2. The germline CDR1 and CDR2 sequences are SGHRS and YFSETQ. This CDR3 is 15 amino acids long. J was trimmed by 2 bases and V by 0 bases; bases with no gene match: 3. Here the CDR3 reads CASSLALAGTYEQYF. Written as DNA, the CDR3 is TGCGCCAGCAGCTTGGCGCTAGCGGGAACCTACGAGCAGTACTTC. Looking up the rest from reference TRBV5-1 and TRBJ2-7 gives the full variable domain: KAGVTQTPRYLIKTRGQQVTLSCSPISGHRSVSWYQQTPGQGLQFLFEYFSETQRNKGNFPGRFSGRQFSNSRSEMNVSTLELGDSALYLCASSLALAGTYEQYFGPGTRLTVT.

The gene calls are TRBV9 and TRBJ2-1; weak D call: TRBD2 (5 bases). Between the trimmed V and J ends, which lost 0 bases and 8 bases, there was a span of 18 bases. The CDR3 loop spans 16 amino acids. CDR1 and CDR2 (germline): SGDLS, YYNGEE. CDR3 sequence (DNA): TGTGCCAGCAGCGTAGATGAGGACTCAAGGACGGATGAGCAGTTCTTC. Its translation: CASSVDEDSRTDEQFF.

The V gene is TRBV6-5, the J gene TRBJ1-2, with 7 positions matching TRBD1. Germline CDR1 MNHEY, CDR2 SVGAGI. The CDR3 length is 15 residues. With 6 bases clipped from V and 7 bases from J, the junction kept 14 bases outside the gene matches. The CDR3 DNA reads TGTGCCAGCAGCCGGAACAGGGGACTGCGGTTTGGCTACACCTTC. It encodes CASSRNRGLRFGYTF.